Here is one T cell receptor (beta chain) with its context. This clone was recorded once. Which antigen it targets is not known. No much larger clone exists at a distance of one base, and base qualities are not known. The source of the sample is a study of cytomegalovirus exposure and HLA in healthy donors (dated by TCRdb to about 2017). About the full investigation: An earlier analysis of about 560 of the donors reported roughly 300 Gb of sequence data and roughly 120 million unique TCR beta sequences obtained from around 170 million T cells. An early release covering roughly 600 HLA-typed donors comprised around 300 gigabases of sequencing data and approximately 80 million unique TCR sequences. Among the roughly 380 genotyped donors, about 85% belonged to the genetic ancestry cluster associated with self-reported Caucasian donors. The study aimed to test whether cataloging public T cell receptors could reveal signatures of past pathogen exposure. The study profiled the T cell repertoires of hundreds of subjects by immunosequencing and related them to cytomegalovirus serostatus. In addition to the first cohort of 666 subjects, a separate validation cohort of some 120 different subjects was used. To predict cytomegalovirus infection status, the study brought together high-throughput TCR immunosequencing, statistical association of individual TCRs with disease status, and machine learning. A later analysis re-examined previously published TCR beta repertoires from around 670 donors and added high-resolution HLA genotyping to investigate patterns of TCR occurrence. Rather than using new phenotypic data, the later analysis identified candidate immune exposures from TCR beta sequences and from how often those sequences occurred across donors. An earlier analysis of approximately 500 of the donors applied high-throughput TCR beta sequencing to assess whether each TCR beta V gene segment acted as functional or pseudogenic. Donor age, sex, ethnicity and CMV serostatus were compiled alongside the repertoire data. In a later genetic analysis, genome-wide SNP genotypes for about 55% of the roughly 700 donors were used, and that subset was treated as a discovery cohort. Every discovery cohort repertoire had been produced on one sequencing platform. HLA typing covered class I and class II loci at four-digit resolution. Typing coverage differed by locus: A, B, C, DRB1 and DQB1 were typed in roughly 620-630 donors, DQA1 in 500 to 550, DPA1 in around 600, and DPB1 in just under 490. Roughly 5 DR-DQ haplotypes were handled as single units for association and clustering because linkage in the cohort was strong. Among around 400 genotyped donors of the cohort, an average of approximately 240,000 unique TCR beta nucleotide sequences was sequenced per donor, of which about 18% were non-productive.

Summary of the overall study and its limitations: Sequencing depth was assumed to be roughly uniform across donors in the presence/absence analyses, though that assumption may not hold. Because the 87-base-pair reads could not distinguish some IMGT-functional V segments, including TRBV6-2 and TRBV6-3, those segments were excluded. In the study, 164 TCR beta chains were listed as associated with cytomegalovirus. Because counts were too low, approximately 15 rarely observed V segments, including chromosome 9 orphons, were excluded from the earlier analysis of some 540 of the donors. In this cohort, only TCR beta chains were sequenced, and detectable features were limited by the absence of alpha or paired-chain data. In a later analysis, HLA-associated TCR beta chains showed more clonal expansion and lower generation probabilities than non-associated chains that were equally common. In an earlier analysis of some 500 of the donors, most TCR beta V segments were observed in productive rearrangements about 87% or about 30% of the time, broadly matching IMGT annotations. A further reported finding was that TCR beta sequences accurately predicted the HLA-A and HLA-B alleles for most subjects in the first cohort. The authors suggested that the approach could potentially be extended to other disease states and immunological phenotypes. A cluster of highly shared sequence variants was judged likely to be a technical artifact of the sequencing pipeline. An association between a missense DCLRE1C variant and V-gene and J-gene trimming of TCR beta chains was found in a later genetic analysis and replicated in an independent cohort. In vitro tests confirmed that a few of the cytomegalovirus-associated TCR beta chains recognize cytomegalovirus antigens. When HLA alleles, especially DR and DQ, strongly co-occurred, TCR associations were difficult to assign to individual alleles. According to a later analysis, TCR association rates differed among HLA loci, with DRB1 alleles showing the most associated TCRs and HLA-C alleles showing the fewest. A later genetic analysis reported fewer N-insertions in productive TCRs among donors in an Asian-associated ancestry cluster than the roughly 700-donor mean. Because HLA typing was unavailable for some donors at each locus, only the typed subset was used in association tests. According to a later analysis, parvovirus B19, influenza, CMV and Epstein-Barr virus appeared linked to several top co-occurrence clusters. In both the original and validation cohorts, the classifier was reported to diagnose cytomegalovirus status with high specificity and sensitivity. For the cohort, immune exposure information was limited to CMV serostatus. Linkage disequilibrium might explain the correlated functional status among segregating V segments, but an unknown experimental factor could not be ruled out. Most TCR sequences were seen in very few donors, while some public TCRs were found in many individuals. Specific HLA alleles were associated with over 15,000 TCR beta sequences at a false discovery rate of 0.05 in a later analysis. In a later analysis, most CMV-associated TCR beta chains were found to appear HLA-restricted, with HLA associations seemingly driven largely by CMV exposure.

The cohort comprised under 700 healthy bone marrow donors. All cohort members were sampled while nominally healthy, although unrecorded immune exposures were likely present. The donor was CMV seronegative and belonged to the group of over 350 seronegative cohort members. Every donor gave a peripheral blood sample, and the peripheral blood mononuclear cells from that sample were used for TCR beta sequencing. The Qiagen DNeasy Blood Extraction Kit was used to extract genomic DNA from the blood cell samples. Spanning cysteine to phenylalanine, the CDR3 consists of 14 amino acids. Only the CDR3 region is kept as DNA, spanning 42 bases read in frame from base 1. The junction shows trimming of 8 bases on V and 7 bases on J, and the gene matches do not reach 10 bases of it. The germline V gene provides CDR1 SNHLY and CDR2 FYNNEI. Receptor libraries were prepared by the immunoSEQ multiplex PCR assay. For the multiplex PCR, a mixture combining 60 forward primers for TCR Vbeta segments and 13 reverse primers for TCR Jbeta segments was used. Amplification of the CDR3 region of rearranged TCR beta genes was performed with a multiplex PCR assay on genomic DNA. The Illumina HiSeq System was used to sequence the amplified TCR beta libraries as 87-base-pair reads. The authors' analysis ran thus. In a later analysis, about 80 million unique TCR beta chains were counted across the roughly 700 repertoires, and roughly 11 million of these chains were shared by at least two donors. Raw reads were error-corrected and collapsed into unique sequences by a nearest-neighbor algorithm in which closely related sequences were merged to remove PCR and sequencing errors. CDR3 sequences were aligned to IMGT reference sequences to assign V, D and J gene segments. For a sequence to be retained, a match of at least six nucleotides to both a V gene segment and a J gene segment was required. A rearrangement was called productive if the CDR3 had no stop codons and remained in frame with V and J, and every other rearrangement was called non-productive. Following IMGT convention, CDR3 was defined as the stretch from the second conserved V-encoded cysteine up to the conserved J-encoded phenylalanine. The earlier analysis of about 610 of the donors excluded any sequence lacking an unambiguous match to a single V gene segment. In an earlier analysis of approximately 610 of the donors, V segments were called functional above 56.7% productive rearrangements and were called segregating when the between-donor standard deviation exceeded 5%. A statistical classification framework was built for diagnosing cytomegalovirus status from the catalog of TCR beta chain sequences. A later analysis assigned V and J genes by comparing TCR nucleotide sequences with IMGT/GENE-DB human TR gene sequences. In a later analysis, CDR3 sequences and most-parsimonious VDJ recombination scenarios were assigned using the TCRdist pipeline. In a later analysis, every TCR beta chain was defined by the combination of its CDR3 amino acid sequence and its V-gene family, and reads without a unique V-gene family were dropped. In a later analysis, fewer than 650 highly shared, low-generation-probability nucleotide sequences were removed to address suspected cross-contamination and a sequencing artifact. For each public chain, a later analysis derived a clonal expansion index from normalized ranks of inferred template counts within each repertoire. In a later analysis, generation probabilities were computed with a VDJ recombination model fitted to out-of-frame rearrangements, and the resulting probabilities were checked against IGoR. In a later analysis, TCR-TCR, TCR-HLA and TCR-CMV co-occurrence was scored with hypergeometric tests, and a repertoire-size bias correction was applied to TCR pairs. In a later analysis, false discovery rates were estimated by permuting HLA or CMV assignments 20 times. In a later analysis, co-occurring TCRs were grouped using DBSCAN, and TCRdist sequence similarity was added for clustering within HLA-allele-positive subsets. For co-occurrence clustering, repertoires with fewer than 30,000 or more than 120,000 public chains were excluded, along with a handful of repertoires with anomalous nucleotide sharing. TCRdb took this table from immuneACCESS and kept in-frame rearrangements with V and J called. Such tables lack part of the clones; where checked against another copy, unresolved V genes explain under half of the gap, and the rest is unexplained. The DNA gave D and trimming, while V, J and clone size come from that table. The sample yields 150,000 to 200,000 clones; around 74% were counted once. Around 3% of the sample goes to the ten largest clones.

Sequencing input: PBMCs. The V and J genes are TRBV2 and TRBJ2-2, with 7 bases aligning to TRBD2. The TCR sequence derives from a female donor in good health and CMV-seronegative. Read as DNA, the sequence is TGTGCCAGCGGCTCGGGGGGAAGGGTCGGGGAGCTGTTTTTT. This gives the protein CASGSGGRVGELFF.